Described below is a single T cell receptor (beta chain) sequence and its context. These data are taken from a study of shared clonotypes between healthy human individuals. The CDR3 consists of 16 residues. J gave up 3 bases and V 4 bases, and 6 bases lay outside the gene matches. Germline V CDR1 and CDR2: LGHNA, YSLEER. The protocol was immunoSEQ multiplex PCR, while the TCRdb copy is restricted to in-frame clones and leaves out a portion. Among over 1.4 million clones listed, over 95% were seen once. This TCR was sampled from a man aged 25 to 40 in good health. J is TRBJ2-1 and V is TRBV4-3, with 10 bases fitting TRBD1. The specimen was naive CD4+ T cells sorted from blood. Specified subset: CD45RA+ positively selected. CDR3 DNA sequence: TGCGCCAGCAGCCTCATCGGACAGGGGGACTACAATGAGCAGTTCTTC. Translated: CASSLIGQGDYNEQFF.